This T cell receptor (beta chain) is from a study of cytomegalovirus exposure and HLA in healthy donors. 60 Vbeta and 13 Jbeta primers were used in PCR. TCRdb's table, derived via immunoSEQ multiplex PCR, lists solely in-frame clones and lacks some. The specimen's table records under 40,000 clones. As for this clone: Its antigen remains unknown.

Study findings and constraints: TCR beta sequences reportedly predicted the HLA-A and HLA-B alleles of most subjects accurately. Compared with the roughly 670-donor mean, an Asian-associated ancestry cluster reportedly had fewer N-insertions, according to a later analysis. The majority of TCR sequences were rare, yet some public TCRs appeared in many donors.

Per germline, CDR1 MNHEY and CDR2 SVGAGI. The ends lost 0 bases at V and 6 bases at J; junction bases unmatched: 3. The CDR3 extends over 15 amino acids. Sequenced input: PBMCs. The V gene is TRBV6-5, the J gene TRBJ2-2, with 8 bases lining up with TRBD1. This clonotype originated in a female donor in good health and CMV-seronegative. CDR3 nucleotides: TGTGCCAGCAGTTACTCTTGGACAGGGCCCGGGGAGCTGTTTTTT. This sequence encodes CASSYSWTGPGELFF.